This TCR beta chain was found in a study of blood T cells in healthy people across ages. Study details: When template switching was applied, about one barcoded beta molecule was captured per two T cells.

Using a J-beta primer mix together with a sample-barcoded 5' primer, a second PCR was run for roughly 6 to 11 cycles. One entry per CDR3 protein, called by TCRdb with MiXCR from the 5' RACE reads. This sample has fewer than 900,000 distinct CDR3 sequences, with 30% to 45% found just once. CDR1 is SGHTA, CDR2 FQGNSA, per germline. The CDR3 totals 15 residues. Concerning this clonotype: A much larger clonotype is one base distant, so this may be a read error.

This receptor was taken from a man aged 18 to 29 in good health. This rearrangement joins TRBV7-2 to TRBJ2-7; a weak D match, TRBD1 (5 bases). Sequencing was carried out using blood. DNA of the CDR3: TGTGCCTGCAGCCCCTCAACAGGTTTTTCCTACGAGCAGTACTTC. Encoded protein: CACSPSTGFSYEQYF.